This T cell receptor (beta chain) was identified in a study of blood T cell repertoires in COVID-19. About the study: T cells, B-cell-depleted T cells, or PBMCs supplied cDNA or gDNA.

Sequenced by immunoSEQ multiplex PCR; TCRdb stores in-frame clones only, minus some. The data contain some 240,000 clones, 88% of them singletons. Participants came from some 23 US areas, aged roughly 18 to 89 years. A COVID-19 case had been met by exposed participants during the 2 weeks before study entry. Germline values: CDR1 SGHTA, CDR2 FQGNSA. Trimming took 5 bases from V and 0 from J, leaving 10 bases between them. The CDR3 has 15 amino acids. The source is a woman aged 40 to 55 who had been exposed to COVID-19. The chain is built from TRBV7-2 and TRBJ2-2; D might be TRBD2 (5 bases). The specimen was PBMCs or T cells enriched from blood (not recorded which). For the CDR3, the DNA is TGTGCCAGCAGCCGGGGAACTCCGAACACCGGGGAGCTGTTTTTT. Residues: CASSRGTPNTGELFF.